The 10 T cell receptor beta chains below come from one sample, sequenced in a study of blood T cell repertoires in COVID-19 (dated by TCRdb to the early 2020s). Library preparation employed the immunoSEQ multiplex PCR assay. TCRdb re-hosts the immuneACCESS table, in-frame sequences only. Its copies lack some clones; in the studies checked, an unresolved V gene accounts for under half of them, and the cause for the rest is not known. In all, the sample holds 43,000 or so clones, and around 83% of those were seen once. Of the sample, around 6% falls within the top ten clones. Sequencing was performed on peripheral blood. Receptor source: a woman over 75 with acute or convalescent COVID-19.

The chain carries TRBV21-1 and TRBJ2-3; the table gives TRBD1 as D, unverified against the DNA. TRBV21-1 counts as a pseudogene. CDR3 length equals 15 residues. CDR3 nucleotide sequence: TGTGCCAGCAGGGACAGGGGGCGCATCACAGATACGCAGTATTTT. This gives the protein CASRDRGRITDTQYF.

V usage is TRBV19 and J usage is TRBJ2-1; TRBD2 might be the D (6 bases). The CDR3 consists of 14 residues. Deletions cut 5 bases from V and 6 bases from J, with 14 bases between. Looked up from germline, CDR1 is LNHDA and CDR2 is SQIVND (reference sequence). The CDR3 coding sequence is TGTGCCAGTAGTTCCAGGGACTCGCCCAATGAGCAGTTCTTC. Amino acid sequence: CASSSRDSPNEQFF.

This rearrangement joins TRBV23-1 to TRBJ1-4; 8 bases fit TRBD1. TRBV23-1 is an open reading frame, and its role is uncertain. V lost 2 bases to trimming and J lost 1 base; unmatched junction nucleotides: 6. This CDR3 is 17 amino acids long. This CDR3 reads CASSQRTGLETNEKLFF. Here the CDR3 DNA reads TGCGCCAGCAGTCAACGGACAGGGCTGGAAACTAATGAAAAACTGTTTTTT.

The chain joins TRBV10-1 to TRBJ2-2; D call uncertain. There are 13 residues in the CDR3. Per the germline V gene, CDR1 is WNHNN and CDR2 is SYGVQD (reference sequence). Trimming took off 7 bases at V and 1 base at J, with 7 bases between the two ends. Here the CDR3 reads CASTNRNTGELFF. The CDR3 region has the DNA TGCGCCAGCACCAACAGGAACACCGGGGAGCTGTTTTTT.

This chain uses TRBV29-1 with TRBJ1-2; no firm D call. The CDR3 has 10 amino acids. The germline V gene has CDR1 SQVTM and CDR2 ANQGSEA. V lost 5 bases, J lost 6 bases, and 7 bases lay in between. The CDR3, as DNA: TGCAGCGTTTTGGAGGATGGCTACACCTTC. Translation: CSVLEDGYTF.

This sequence joins TRBV20-1 and TRBJ1-1; D is unresolved. V lost 1 base, J lost 11 bases, and 11 bases lay in between. The CDR3 length is 11 residues. CDR1 is DFQATT and CDR2 is SNEGSKA in the germline V gene (reference sequence). This CDR3 reads CSARVSGAAFF. The CDR3 bases are TGCAGTGCTAGAGTATCGGGAGCGGCTTTCTTT.

This chain connects TRBV6-5 to TRBJ1-1; TRBD1 might be the D (5 bases). The V gene's germline CDR1 is MNHEY and CDR2 SVGAGI. There are 15 residues in the CDR3. V was pared by 6 bases and J by 0 bases, with 14 bases between. CDR3 in DNA: TGTGCCAGCAGGGACCCAGGGAGGGTGAACACTGAAGCTTTCTTT. Its translation is CASRDPGRVNTEAFF.

V gene TRBV5-5 combines with J gene TRBJ2-7; tentatively, D is TRBD1 (6 bases). Per the germline V gene, CDR1 is SGHKS and CDR2 is YYEKEE (reference sequence). This CDR3 is built from 15 residues. Trimming took 4 bases from V and 1 from J, leaving 15 bases between them. CDR3 sequence reads: CASSRGQGLSYEQYF. DNA for the CDR3: TGTGCCAGCAGCCGTGGGCAGGGGCTTTCCTACGAGCAGTACTTC.

V gene TRBV19 combines with J gene TRBJ2-6, with D tentatively TRBD2 (5 bases). The CDR3 is 15 residues long. Per the germline V gene, CDR1 is LNHDA and CDR2 is SQIVND (reference sequence). V was cut by 0 bases and J by 2 bases, with 5 bases left in between. The CDR3, as DNA: TGTGCCAGTAGTATAGAGGGAGCTGGGGCCAACGTCCTGACTTTC. This encodes CASSIEGAGANVLTF. Together with reference TRBV19 and TRBJ2-6, the CDR3 gives the full variable domain: DGGITQSPKYLFRKEGQNVTLSCEQNLNHDAMYWYRQDPGQGLRLIYYSQIVNDFQKGDIAEGYSVSREKKESFPLTVTSAQKNPTAFYLCASSIEGAGANVLTFGAGSRLTVL.

This clone has just a few counts. V is TRBV11-2 and J is TRBJ1-5, with 9 positions matching TRBD1. CDR3 length: 15 amino acids. Trimming took 4 bases from V and 2 from J; bases not matched to a gene: 3. Germline CDR1 reads SGHAT; CDR2 reads FQNNGV. CDR3: CASSSGQGGNQPQHF. In DNA form, the CDR3 reads TGTGCCAGCAGCTCGGGACAGGGAGGCAATCAGCCCCAGCATTTT.